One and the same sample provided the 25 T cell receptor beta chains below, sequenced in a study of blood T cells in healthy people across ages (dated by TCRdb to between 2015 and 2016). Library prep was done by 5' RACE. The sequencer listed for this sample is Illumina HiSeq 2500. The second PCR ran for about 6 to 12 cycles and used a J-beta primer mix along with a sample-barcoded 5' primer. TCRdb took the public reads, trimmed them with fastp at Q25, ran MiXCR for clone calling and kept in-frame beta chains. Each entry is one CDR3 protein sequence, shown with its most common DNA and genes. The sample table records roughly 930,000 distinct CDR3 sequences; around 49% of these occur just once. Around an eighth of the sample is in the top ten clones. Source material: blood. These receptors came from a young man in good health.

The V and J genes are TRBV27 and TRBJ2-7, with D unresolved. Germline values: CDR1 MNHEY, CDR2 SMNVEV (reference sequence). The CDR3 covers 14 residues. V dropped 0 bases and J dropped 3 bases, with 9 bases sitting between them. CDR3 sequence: CASSLSAEGYEQYF. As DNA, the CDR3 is TGTGCCAGCAGTTTATCGGCGGAAGGCTACGAGCAGTACTTC.

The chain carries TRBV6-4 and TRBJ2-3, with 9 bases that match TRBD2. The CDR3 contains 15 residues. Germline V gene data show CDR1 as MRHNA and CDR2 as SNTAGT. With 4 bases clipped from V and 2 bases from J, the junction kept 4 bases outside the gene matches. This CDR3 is CASSARTSDTDTQYF. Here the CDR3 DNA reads TGTGCCAGCAGTGCGAGGACTAGCGACACAGATACGCAGTATTTT.

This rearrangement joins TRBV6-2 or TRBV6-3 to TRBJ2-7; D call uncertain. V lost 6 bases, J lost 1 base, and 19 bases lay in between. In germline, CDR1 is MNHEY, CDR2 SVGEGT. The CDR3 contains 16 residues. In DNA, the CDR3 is TGTGCCAGCAGCTTACGAGGCTGGACGCCATCCTACGAGCAGTACTTC. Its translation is CASSLRGWTPSYEQYF.

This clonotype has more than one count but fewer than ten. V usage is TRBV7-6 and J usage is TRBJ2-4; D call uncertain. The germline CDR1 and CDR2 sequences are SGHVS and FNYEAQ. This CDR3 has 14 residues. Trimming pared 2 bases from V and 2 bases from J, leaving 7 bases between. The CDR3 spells CASSLQASKNIQYF. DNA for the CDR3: TGTGCCAGCAGCTTACAAGCGTCCAAAAACATTCAGTACTTC. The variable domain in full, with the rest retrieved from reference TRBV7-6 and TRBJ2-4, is GAGVSQSPRYKVTKRGQDVALRCDPISGHVSLYWYRQALGQGPEFLTYFNYEAQQDKSGLPNDRFSAERPEGSISTLTIQRTEQRDSAMYRCASSLQASKNIQYFGAGTRLSVL.

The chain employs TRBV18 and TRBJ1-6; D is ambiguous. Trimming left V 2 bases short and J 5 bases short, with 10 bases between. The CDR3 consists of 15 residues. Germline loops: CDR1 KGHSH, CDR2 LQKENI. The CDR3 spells CASSPSPGNNSPLHF. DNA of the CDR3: TGTGCCAGCTCACCATCCCCGGGGAATAATTCACCCCTCCACTTT.

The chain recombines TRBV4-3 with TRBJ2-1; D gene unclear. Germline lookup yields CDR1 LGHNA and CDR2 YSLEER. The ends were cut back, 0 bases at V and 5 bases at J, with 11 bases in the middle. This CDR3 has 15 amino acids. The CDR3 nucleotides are TGCGCCAGCAGCCAAGACCTAGGGCTTAACAATGAGCAGTTCTTC. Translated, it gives CASSQDLGLNNEQFF.

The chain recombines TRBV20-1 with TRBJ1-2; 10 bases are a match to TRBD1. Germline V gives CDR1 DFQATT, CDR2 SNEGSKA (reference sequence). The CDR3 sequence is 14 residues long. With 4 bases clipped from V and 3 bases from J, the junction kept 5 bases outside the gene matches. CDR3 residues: CSATLTGGDYGYTF. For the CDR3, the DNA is TGCAGTGCTACCCTGACAGGGGGCGACTATGGCTACACCTTC.

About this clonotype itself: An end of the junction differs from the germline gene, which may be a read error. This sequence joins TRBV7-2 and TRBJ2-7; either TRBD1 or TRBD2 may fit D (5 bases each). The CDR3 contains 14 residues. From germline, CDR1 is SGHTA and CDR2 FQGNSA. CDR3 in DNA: TGTGCCGGCAGCGTCGGGACGGCTTACTACGAGCAGTACTTC. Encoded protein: CAGSVGTAYYEQYF.

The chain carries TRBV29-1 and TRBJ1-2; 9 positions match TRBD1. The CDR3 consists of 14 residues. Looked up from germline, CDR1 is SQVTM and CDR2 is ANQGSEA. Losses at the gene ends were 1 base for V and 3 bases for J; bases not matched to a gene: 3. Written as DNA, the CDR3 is TGCAGCGTTGAAGGGACAGGGGAGGACTATGGCTACACCTTC. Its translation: CSVEGTGEDYGYTF. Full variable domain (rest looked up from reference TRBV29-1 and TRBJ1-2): SAVISQKPSRDICQRGTSLTIQCQVDSQVTMMFWYRQQPGQSLTLIATANQGSEATYESGFVIDKFPISRPNLTFSTLTVSNMSPEDSSIYLCSVEGTGEDYGYTFGSGTRLTVV.

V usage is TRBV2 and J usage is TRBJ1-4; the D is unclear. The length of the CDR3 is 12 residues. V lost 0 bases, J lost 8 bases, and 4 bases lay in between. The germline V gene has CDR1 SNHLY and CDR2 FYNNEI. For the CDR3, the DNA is TGTGCCAGCAGTGAAGCCTGGGAAAAACTGTTTTTT. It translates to CASSEAWEKLFF. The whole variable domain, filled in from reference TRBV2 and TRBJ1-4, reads EPEVTQTPSHQVTQMGQEVILRCVPISNHLYFYWYRQILGQKVEFLVSFYNNEISEKSEIFDDQFSVERPDGSNFTLKIRSTKLEDSAMYFCASSEAWEKLFFGSGTQLSVL.

CDR3 nucleotide sequence: TGCAGCGCCGCCGCGGGGTTAAACAATGAGCAGTTCTTC. It encodes CSAAAGLNNEQFF. The rearrangement uses TRBV29-1 and TRBJ2-1; possible D gene TRBD2, 6 bases. The germline V gene encodes CDR1 SQVTM and CDR2 ANQGSEA. V shed 7 bases and J shed 5 bases, with 15 bases lying between them. The CDR3 consists of 13 residues.

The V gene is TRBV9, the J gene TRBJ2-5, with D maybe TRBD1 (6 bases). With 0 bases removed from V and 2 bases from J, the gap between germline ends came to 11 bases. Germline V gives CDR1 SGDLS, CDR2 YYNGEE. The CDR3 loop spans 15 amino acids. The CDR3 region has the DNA TGTGCCAGCAGCGTAGATGGGACAACTCAAGAGACCCAGTACTTC. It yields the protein CASSVDGTTQETQYF.

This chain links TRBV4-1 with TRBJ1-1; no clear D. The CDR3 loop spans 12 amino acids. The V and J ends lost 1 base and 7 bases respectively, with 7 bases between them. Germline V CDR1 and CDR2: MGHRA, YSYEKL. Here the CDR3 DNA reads TGCGCCAGCAGCCAAGGTACGGTTGAAGCTTTCTTT. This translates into CASSQGTVEAFF.

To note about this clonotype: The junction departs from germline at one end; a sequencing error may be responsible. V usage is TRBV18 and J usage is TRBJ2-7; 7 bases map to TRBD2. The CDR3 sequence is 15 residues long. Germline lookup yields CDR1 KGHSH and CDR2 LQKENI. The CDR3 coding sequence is TGTGCCAGCTCACCACCGGGGGGGTCATCCTCCGAGCAGTACTTC. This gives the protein CASSPPGGSSSEQYF.

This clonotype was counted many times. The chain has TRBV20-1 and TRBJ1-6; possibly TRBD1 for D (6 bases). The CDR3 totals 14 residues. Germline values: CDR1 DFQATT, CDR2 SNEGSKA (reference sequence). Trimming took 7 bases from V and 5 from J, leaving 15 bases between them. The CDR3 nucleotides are TGCAGTGTTACAGGACAGAGAGATAATTCACCCCTCCACTTT. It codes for CSVTGQRDNSPLHF.

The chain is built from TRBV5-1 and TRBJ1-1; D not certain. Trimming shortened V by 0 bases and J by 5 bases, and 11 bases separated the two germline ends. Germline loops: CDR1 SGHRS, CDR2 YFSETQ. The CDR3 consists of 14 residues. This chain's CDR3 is CASSLEVKNTEAFF. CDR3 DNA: TGCGCCAGCAGCTTGGAGGTTAAGAATACTGAAGCTTTCTTT.

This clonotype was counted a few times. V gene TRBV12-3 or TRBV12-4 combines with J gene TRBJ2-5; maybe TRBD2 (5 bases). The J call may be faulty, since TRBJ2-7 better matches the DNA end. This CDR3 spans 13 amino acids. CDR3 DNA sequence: TGTGCCAGCAGCGAAACTAGAGACTACGAGCAGTACTTC. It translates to CASSETRDYEQYF.

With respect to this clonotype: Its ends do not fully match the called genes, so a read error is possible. CDR3 nucleotide sequence: TGTGCCAGTAGCTTAGATCCGGCCCAAGAGACCCAGTACTTC. Its protein product is CASSLDPAQETQYF. The chain recombines TRBV7-2 with TRBJ2-5; D call uncertain. CDR1 and CDR2 from the germline V gene are SGHTA and FQGNSA. CDR3 length: 14 amino acids. Variable domain in full (rest from reference TRBV7-2 and TRBJ2-5): GAGVSQSPSNKVTEKGKDVELRCDPISGHTALYWYRQSLGQGLEFLIYFQGNSAPDKSGLPSDRFSAERTGGSVSTLTIQRTQQEDSAVYLCASSLDPAQETQYFGPGTRLLVL.

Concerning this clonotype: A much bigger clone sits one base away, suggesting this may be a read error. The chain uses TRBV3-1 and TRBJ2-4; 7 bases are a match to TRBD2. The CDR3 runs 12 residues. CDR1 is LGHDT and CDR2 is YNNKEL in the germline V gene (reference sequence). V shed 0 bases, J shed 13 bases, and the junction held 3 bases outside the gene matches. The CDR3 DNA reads TGTGCCAGCAGCCAAGATATGCGGGAGCAGTACTTC. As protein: CASSQDMREQYF.

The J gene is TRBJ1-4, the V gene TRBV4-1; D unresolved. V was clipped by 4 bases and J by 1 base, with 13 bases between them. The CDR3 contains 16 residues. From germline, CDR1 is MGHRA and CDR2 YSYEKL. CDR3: CASSRTMGITNEKLFF. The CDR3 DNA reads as TGCGCCAGCAGCCGGACTATGGGGATAACTAATGAAAAACTGTTTTTT.

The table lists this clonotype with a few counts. The CDR3 nucleotides are TGTGCCAGCAGCTCGAGGGGACGGGACTTAAATCAGCCCCAGCATTTT. Protein product: CASSSRGRDLNQPQHF. J is TRBJ1-5 and V is TRBV5-5; TRBD1 is a possible D gene (5 bases). The CDR3 is 16 residues long. V lost 3 bases to trimming and J lost 4 bases, with 17 bases between them. Germline values: CDR1 SGHKS, CDR2 YYEKEE (reference sequence).

This CDR3 reads CASSLVVGEQYF. CDR3 coding DNA: TGTGCCAGCAGCTTAGTCGTAGGCGAGCAGTACTTC. The chain employs TRBV7-2 and TRBJ2-7; D ambiguous. Germline V lookup: CDR1 SGHTA, CDR2 FQGNSA. Trimming cost V 1 base and J 6 bases, with 7 bases left between them. The CDR3 has 12 residues.

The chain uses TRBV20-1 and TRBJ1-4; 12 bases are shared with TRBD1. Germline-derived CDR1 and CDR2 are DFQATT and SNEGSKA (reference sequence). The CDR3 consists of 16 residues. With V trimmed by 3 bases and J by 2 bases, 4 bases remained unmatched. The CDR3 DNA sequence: TGCAGTGCTAGGATGGGACAGGGGGCTACTAATGAAAAACTGTTTTTT. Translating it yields CSARMGQGATNEKLFF.

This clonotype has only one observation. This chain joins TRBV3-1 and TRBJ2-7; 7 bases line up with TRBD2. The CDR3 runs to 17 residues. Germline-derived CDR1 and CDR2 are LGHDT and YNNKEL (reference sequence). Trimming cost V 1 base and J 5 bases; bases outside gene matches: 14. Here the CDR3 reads CASSQGFPGTMNHEQYF. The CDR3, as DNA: TGTGCCAGCAGCCAAGGTTTTCCGGGGACTATGAACCACGAGCAGTACTTC.

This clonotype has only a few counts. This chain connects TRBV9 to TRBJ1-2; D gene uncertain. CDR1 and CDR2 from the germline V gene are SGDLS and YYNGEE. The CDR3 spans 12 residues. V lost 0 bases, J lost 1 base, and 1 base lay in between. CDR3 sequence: CASSVDNYGYTF. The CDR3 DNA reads TGTGCCAGCAGCGTAGATAACTATGGCTACACCTTC.